The rows below give T cell receptor beta chains drawn from one sample of a study of T cell repertoires in cytomegalovirus infection. The antigens for these receptors are not known. Each CDR3 protein gets one entry after TCRdb re-called the reads with MiXCR. The sample yields just over 450,000 distinct CDR3 sequences, about 39% seen once. The specimen comprised cultured PBMCs, sampled from culture after CMV antigen stimulation. The receptor set was obtained from a human donor in good health (CMV status not recorded). Some clones in this sample may be carry-over from other donors' samples. Both conserved end residues are part of each CDR3. Fields, in order: V gene, J gene, clone size, CDR3 length, D gene, CDR3 protein, CDR3 DNA. D genes are given only for firm matches. Size is omitted from some rows. Given values are once, few, many or a class for expanded clones.

v_gene: TRBV6-1
j_gene: TRBJ2-7
abundance: NA
len: 15
d_gene: TRBD1
CDR3aa: CASSERDRGPYEQYF
CDR3nt: TGTGCCAGCAGTGAAAGGGACAGGGGGCCGTACGAGCAGTACTTC

v_gene: TRBV11-3
j_gene: TRBJ2-3
abundance: NA
len: 15
d_gene: NA
CDR3aa: CASSSGTASTDTQYF
CDR3nt: TGTGCCAGCAGCTCCGGGACGGCTAGCACAGATACGCAGTATTTT

v_gene: TRBV7-2
j_gene: TRBJ1-2
abundance: many
len: 15
d_gene: NA
CDR3aa: CASSIGQPGYYGYTF
CDR3nt: TGTGCCAGCAGCATTGGACAGCCTGGTTACTATGGCTACACCTTC

v_gene: TRBV28
j_gene: TRBJ2-5
abundance: few
len: 15
d_gene: NA
CDR3aa: CASSLISASDQTQYF
CDR3nt: TGTGCCAGCAGTTTAATCTCGGCTAGTGACCAGACCCAGTACTTC

v_gene: TRBV18
j_gene: TRBJ2-7
abundance: NA
len: 14
d_gene: NA
CDR3aa: CASSPAGTHYEQYF
CDR3nt: TGTGCCAGCTCCCCGGCCGGGACACACTACGAGCAGTACTTC

v_gene: TRBV7-6
j_gene: TRBJ1-2
abundance: NA
len: 14
d_gene: NA
CDR3aa: CASSPDKNRGGYTF
CDR3nt: TGTGCCAGCAGCCCAGACAAGAATCGAGGTGGCTACACCTTC

v_gene: TRBV15
j_gene: TRBJ1-4
abundance: NA
len: 15
d_gene: NA
CDR3aa: CATSRDDRDNEKLFF
CDR3nt: TGTGCCACCAGCAGAGATGATCGAGATAATGAAAAACTGTTTTTT

v_gene: TRBV7-2
j_gene: TRBJ2-1
abundance: NA
len: 16
d_gene: TRBD2
CDR3aa: CASSPGTSGLRNEQFF
CDR3nt: TGTGCCAGCAGCCCAGGAACTAGCGGCTTAAGGAATGAGCAGTTCTTC

v_gene: TRBV7-3
j_gene: TRBJ1-5
abundance: NA
len: 12
d_gene: TRBD1
CDR3aa: CASSEGAQPQHF
CDR3nt: TGTGCCAGCAGCGAGGGGGCTCAGCCCCAGCATTTT

v_gene: TRBV7-2
j_gene: TRBJ2-2
abundance: NA
len: 14
d_gene: NA
CDR3aa: CASSPVKNTGELFF
CDR3nt: TGTGCCAGCAGCCCTGTCAAGAACACCGGGGAGCTGTTTTTT

v_gene: TRBV18
j_gene: TRBJ1-1
abundance: NA
len: 15
d_gene: NA
CDR3aa: CASSPQGAKNTEAFF
CDR3nt: TGTGCCAGCTCACCACAGGGTGCCAAGAACACTGAAGCTTTCTTT

v_gene: TRBV19
j_gene: TRBJ2-3
abundance: NA
len: 12
d_gene: NA
CDR3aa: CASTGLSDTQYF
CDR3nt: TGTGCCAGTACAGGTTTGTCGGATACGCAGTATTTT

v_gene: TRBV19
j_gene: TRBJ1-5
abundance: few
len: 14
d_gene: NA
CDR3aa: CASRASGYNQPQHF
CDR3nt: TGTGCCTCACGCGCGTCCGGATACAATCAGCCCCAGCATTTT

v_gene: TRBV6-5
j_gene: TRBJ2-2
abundance: few
len: 14
d_gene: TRBD1
CDR3aa: CAIARDSRAGELFF
CDR3nt: TGTGCCATCGCCCGGGACAGCCGCGCCGGGGAGCTGTTTTTT

v_gene: TRBV19
j_gene: TRBJ1-5
abundance: few
len: 15
d_gene: TRBD1
CDR3aa: CASSMDRGPARPQHF
CDR3nt: TGTGCCAGTAGTATGGACAGGGGGCCAGCAAGGCCCCAGCATTTT

v_gene: TRBV7-2
j_gene: TRBJ2-3
abundance: once
len: 16
d_gene: NA
CDR3aa: CASSLSWIGAADTQYF
CDR3nt: TGTGCCAGCAGCTTGTCATGGATTGGGGCTGCAGATACGCAGTATTTT

v_gene: TRBV6-1
j_gene: TRBJ1-6
abundance: NA
len: 14
d_gene: TRBD1
CDR3aa: CASSEWGQGSPLHF
CDR3nt: TGTGCCAGCAGTGAATGGGGACAGGGTTCACCCCTCCACTTT

v_gene: TRBV7-2
j_gene: TRBJ2-2
abundance: NA
len: 16
d_gene: TRBD1
CDR3aa: CASSRPGQGNTGELFF
CDR3nt: TGTGCCAGCAGCCGCCCCGGACAGGGAAACACCGGGGAGCTGTTTTTT

v_gene: TRBV7-2
j_gene: TRBJ2-1
abundance: few
len: 16
d_gene: NA
CDR3aa: CASSLYRQGSYNEQFF
CDR3nt: TGTGCCAGCAGCTTATATAGGCAGGGCTCCTACAATGAGCAGTTCTTC

v_gene: TRBV6-1
j_gene: TRBJ2-4
abundance: NA
len: 13
d_gene: TRBD1
CDR3aa: CASFQGAENIQYF
CDR3nt: TGTGCCAGCTTTCAGGGGGCGGAAAACATTCAGTACTTC

v_gene: TRBV7-2
j_gene: TRBJ1-3
abundance: many
len: 14
d_gene: NA
CDR3aa: CASSPEGWRDTIYF
CDR3nt: TGTGCCAGCAGCCCTGAAGGCTGGCGGGACACCATATATTTT

v_gene: TRBV11-3
j_gene: TRBJ1-6
abundance: NA
len: 12
d_gene: NA
CDR3aa: CASSSSLSPLHF
CDR3nt: TGTGCCAGCAGCTCCTCCCTGTCACCCCTCCACTTT

v_gene: TRBV20-1
j_gene: TRBJ1-1
abundance: NA
len: 15
d_gene: NA
CDR3aa: CSARFHGTTNTEAFF
CDR3nt: TGCAGTGCTAGATTCCACGGGACCACGAACACTGAAGCTTTCTTT

v_gene: TRBV6-1
j_gene: TRBJ1-1
abundance: few
len: 14
d_gene: NA
CDR3aa: CASRPYSGNTEAFF
CDR3nt: TGTGCCAGCAGACCGTATTCAGGGAACACTGAAGCTTTCTTT

v_gene: TRBV6-2/TRBV6-3
j_gene: TRBJ2-3
abundance: NA
len: 13
d_gene: TRBD2
CDR3aa: CASSESGRDTQYF
CDR3nt: TGTGCCAGCAGTGAAAGCGGGAGAGATACGCAGTATTTT

v_gene: TRBV29-1
j_gene: TRBJ2-1
abundance: NA
len: 14
d_gene: TRBD2
CDR3aa: CSVGGLAGDDEQFF
CDR3nt: TGCAGCGTTGGGGGACTAGCGGGAGACGATGAGCAGTTCTTC

v_gene: TRBV7-6
j_gene: TRBJ2-2
abundance: few
len: 16
d_gene: NA
CDR3aa: CASSLSQGYDTGELFF
CDR3nt: TGTGCCAGCAGCTTATCTCAGGGGTACGACACCGGGGAGCTGTTTTTT

v_gene: TRBV7-6
j_gene: TRBJ2-2
abundance: NA
len: 12
d_gene: TRBD2
CDR3aa: CASDGGTGELFF
CDR3nt: TGTGCCAGCGACGGGGGGACCGGGGAGCTGTTTTTT